This T cell receptor (beta chain) was sequenced for a study of fetal regulatory T cell absence and autoimmunity. Trimming shortened V by 6 bases and J by 1 base, and 9 bases separated the two germline ends. The CDR3 spans 13 residues. CDR1 MNHEY and CDR2 SMNVEV come from the germline V gene (reference sequence). This clone was detected only a few times. Sequenced by immunoSEQ multiplex PCR; TCRdb stores in-frame clones only, minus some. This sample has some 87,000 clones; 60% to 80% occur once, and the top ten carry 2%. The specimen sequenced was pancreas tissue. This clonotype was obtained from a male donor with IPEX syndrome. The chain uses TRBV27 and TRBJ1-2; perhaps TRBD1 as D (5 bases). This chain's CDR3 is CASRRQNNYGYTF. For the CDR3, the DNA is TGTGCCAGCAGGAGACAGAATAACTATGGCTACACCTTC.